This is a list of T cell receptor beta chains from one sample in a study of T-cell memory formation after mild COVID-19. TCRdb fed the 5' RACE reads into MiXCR, producing one record per CDR3 protein. The sample contains tens of thousands of distinct CDR3 sequences, around an eighth of which appear only once. The sequenced sample was PBMCs or a T cell subset sorted from them (not recorded which). All receptors derive from an adult woman who had mild COVID-19 (a few samples of this study predate the infection). Cell type and time point are not known. CDR3s leave out the opening cysteine and the closing phenylalanine or tryptophan. Each record gives: V gene, J gene, CDR3 protein.

TRBV27,TRBJ2-1,ASTTIAAYNEQF
TRBV2,TRBJ2-2,ASRGPMFSGELF
TRBV4-3,TRBJ2-7,ASSQSSVGAGYEQY
TRBV7-9,TRBJ2-1,ASSLGNSGRAYNEQF
TRBV13,TRBJ2-2,ASSSVWGMAGELF
TRBV5-1,TRBJ1-4,ASSSWGATNEKLF
TRBV5-6,TRBJ2-1,ASSWGLYNEQF
TRBV5-1,TRBJ1-1,ASSLVGVEAF
TRBV9,TRBJ2-1,ASSGIELF
TRBV7-2,TRBJ1-1,ASSAYAEYTEAF
TRBV7-6,TRBJ1-1,ASSTALGTGPNTEAF
TRBV5-1,TRBJ2-3,ASSLAAATSTDTQY
TRBV15,TRBJ1-4,ATSGMGQGDEKLF
TRBV7-9,TRBJ2-7,ASSLGRQGAYVYEQY
TRBV5-1,TRBJ1-1,ASRIGDTEAF
TRBV5-1,TRBJ1-1,ASSSDSTGAF
TRBV9,TRBJ2-1,ASSHALAGGREQF
TRBV12-3/TRBV12-4,TRBJ2-3,ASRDGGTQY
TRBV7-9,TRBJ2-2,ASSFPTGELF
TRBV29-1,TRBJ2-1,SVDAGHNEQF
TRBV12-3/TRBV12-4,TRBJ2-1,ASSPLGGYNEQF
TRBV10-3,TRBJ2-1,AISESTSGLEQF
TRBV27,TRBJ1-1,ASSLSRTTEAF
TRBV4-1,TRBJ2-5,ATSDRANGWQETQY
TRBV4-2,TRBJ1-5,ASSQEGTDNQPQH
TRBV20-1,TRBJ2-7,SARFTRTGDWHEQY
TRBV9,TRBJ2-2,ASSVHAATGELF
TRBV7-9,TRBJ2-1,ASSGETSAYNEQF
TRBV5-1,TRBJ2-7,ASSFSSGGYEQY
TRBV4-3,TRBJ2-7,ASSSQTWDRTSGIGEQY
TRBV6-4,TRBJ2-1,ASSHSRSSYNEQF
TRBV7-8,TRBJ2-5,ASSLRDRGYKETQY
TRBV9,TRBJ1-2,ASSVAGSEYGYT
TRBV7-9,TRBJ2-5,ASSPRLSGDQETQY
TRBV7-9,TRBJ2-7,ASSIQGAAYEQY
TRBV6-5,TRBJ1-2,ASSKDRANYGYT
TRBV24-1,TRBJ2-2,ATSAPNTGELF
TRBV6-1,TRBJ2-3,ASSSGASTDTQY
TRBV9,TRBJ2-7,ASSVGDTLREQY
TRBV5-1,TRBJ2-7,ASSSLGDGSSYEQY
TRBV6-5,TRBJ2-7,ASSTSTAPTYEQY
TRBV6-5,TRBJ2-5,ASRQSGQQETQY
TRBV11-2,TRBJ2-5,ASSLDPWVPAESGVETQY
TRBV7-6,TRBJ2-1,ASSLESTYNEQF
TRBV29-1,TRBJ2-1,SVEGTSTGPPTGGWQF